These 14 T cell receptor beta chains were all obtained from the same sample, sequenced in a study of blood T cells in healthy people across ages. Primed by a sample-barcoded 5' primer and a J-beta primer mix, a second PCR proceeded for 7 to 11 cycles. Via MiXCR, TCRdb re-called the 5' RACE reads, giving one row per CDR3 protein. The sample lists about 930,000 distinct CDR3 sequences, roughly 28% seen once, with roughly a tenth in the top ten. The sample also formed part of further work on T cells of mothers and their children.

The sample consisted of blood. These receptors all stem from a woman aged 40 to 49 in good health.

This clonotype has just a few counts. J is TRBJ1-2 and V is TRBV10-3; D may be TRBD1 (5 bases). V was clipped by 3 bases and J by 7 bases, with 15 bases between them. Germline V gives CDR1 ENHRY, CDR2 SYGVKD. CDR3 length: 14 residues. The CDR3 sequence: CAISEPPGTVGYTF. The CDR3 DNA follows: TGTGCCATCAGTGAACCCCCGGGGACGGTTGGCTACACCTTC.

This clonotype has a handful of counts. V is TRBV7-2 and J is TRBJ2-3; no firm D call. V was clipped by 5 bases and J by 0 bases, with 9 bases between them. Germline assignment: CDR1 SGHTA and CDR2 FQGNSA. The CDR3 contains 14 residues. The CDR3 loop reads CASSGRRSTDTQYF. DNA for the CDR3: TGTGCCAGCAGCGGTCGTCGGAGCACAGATACGCAGTATTTT.

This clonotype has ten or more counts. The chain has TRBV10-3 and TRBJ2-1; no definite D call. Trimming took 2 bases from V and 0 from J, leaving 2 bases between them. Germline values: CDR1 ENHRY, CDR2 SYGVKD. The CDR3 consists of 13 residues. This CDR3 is CAISESSYNEQFF. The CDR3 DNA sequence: TGTGCCATCAGTGAGAGCTCCTACAATGAGCAGTTCTTC.

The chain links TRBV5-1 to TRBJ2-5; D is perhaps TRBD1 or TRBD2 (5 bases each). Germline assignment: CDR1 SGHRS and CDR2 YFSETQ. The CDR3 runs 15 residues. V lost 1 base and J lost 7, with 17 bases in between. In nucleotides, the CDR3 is TGCGCCAGCAGCTTGAGGACCGGGACCGGTGGGACCCAGTACTTC. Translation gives CASSLRTGTGGTQYF.

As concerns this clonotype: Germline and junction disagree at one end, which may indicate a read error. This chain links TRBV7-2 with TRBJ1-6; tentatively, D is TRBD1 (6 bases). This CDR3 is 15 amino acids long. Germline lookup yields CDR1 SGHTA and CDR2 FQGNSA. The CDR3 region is CASSFSTGHNSPPHF. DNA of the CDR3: TGTGCCAGCAGCTTCTCGACAGGTCATAATTCACCCCCCCACTTT.

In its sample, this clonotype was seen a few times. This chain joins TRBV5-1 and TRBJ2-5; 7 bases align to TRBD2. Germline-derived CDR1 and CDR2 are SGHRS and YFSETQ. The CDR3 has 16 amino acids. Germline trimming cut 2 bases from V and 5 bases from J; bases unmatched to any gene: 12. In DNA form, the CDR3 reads TGCGCCAGCAGCTTAGCCGGCAGGGCCGGGGGGGAGACCCAGTACTTC. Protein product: CASSLAGRAGGETQYF.

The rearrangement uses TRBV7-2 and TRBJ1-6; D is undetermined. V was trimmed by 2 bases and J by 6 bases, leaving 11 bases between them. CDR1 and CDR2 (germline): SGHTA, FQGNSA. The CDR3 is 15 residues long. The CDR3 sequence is CASSLNILSNSPLHF. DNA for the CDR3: TGTGCCAGCAGCTTAAACATTCTCAGTAATTCACCCCTCCACTTT.

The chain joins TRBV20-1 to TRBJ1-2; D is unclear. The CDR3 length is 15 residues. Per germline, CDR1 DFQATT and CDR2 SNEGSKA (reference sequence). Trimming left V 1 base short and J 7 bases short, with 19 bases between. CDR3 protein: CSARAGNSFMSGYTF. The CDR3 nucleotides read TGCAGTGCTAGAGCTGGGAACAGTTTTATGAGTGGCTACACCTTC.

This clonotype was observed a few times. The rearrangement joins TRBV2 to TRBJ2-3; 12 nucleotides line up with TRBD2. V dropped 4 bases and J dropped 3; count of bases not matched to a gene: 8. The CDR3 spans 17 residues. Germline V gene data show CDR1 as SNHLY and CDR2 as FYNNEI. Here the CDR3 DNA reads TGTGCCAGCAGTGGCCTTCTAGCGGGGGGGCAGACAGATACGCAGTATTTT. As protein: CASSGLLAGGQTDTQYF.

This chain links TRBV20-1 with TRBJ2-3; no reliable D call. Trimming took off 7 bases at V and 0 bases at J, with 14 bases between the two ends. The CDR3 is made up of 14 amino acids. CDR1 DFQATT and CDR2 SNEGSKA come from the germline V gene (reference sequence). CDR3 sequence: CSGRVLSSTDTQYF. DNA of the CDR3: TGCAGTGGAAGAGTACTTTCTAGCACAGATACGCAGTATTTT.

The CDR3 spells CASSLDRGMNTEAFF. The CDR3, as DNA: TGTGCCAGCAGCCTAGACAGGGGGATGAACACTGAAGCTTTCTTT. The genes are TRBV12-3 or TRBV12-4 and TRBJ1-1; 9 bases map to TRBD1. The CDR3 extends over 15 amino acids. V dropped 6 bases and J dropped 0; count of bases not matched to a gene: 5.

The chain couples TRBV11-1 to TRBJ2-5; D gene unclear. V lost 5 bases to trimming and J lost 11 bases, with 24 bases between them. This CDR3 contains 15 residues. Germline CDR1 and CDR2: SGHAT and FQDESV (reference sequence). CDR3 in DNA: TGTGCCAGCAGCCCCAGGACCGATTCCTACAATGAGCAGTACTTC. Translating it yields CASSPRTDSYNEQYF.

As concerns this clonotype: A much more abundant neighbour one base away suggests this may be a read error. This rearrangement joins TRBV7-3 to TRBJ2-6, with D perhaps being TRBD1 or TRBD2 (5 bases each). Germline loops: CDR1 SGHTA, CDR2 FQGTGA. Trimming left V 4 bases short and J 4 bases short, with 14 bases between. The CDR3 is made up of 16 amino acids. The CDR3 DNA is TGTGCCAGCAGCTCAGGAGGTGGGGCCGGGGCCAACGTCCTGACTTTC. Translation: CASSSGGGAGANVLTF.

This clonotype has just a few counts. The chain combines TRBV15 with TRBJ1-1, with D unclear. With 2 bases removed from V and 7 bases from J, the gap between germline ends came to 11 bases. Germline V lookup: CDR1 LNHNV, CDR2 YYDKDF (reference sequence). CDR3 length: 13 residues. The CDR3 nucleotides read TGTGCCACCAGCAGACAAAGCGGTGTTGAAGCTTTCTTT. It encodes CATSRQSGVEAFF. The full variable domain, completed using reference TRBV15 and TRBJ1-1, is DAMVIQNPRYQVTQFGKPVTLSCSQTLNHNVMYWYQQKSSQAPKLLFHYYDKDFNNEADTPDNFQSRRPNTSFCFLDIRSPGLGDTAMYLCATSRQSGVEAFFGQGTRLTVV.